The 23 T cell receptor beta chains below come from one sample, sequenced in a study of shared clonotypes between healthy human individuals. Clones were sequenced by immunoSEQ multiplex PCR, and TCRdb holds only the in-frame ones, with some missing. The sample lists a few million clones; roughly 92% were seen once. Sequencing was done on a sample of naive CD4+ T cells sorted from blood. Subset of the sample: CD45RA+ positively selected. These receptors all come from a young man in good health.

This clone was seen once. The chain uses TRBV5-1 and TRBJ2-5; D tentatively fits TRBD1 or TRBD2 (5 bases each). Germline CDR1 reads SGHRS; CDR2 reads YFSETQ. There are 14 residues in the CDR3. V shed 0 bases and J shed 5 bases, with 11 bases lying between them. CDR3: CASSLGGGSETQYF. The DNA for the CDR3 is TGCGCCAGCAGCTTGGGGGGCGGGTCGGAGACCCAGTACTTC. The full variable domain, in which reference TRBV5-1 and TRBJ2-5 provide the parts outside the CDR3, is KAGVTQTPRYLIKTRGQQVTLSCSPISGHRSVSWYQQTPGQGLQFLFEYFSETQRNKGNFPGRFSGRQFSNSRSEMNVSTLELGDSALYLCASSLGGGSETQYFGPGTRLLVL.

The chain has TRBV10-1 and TRBJ2-7, with TRBD2 matching 9 bases. The CDR3 spans 17 residues. Germline V gene data show CDR1 as WNHNN and CDR2 as SYGVQD (reference sequence). The trim removed 0 bases at V and 6 bases at J, leaving 12 bases unmatched. CDR3 nucleotides: TGCGCCAGCAGTGAGTCGGGACTAGCTGGGGTGTATTGCGAGCAGTACTTC. Translating gives CASSESGLAGVYCEQYF.

CDR3 region: CASSGRLRAGSYTGELFF. For the CDR3, the DNA is TGTGCCAGCAGCGGTCGATTGCGGGCAGGGTCGTACACCGGGGAGCTGTTTTTT. The V and J genes are TRBV9 and TRBJ2-2; either TRBD1 or TRBD2 may fit D (5 bases each). This CDR3 has 18 amino acids. The germline gives CDR1 SGDLS, CDR2 YYNGEE. V was shortened by 3 bases and J by 3 bases, with 21 bases between the two germline ends.

This rearrangement joins TRBV7-9 to TRBJ2-7; D ambiguous. V was shortened by 5 bases and J by 6 bases, with 17 bases between the two germline ends. CDR1 is SEHNR, CDR2 FQNEAQ, per germline (reference sequence). The CDR3 extends over 14 amino acids. DNA for the CDR3: TGTGCCAGCAGCCTATTGGAGTCGTCCACCGAGCAGTACTTC. It specifies CASSLLESSTEQYF.

In its sample, this clone was seen a few times. J is TRBJ2-1 and V is TRBV11-2; 11 bases align to TRBD2. Germline V lookup: CDR1 SGHAT, CDR2 FQNNGV. Germline trimming cut 5 bases from V and 6 bases from J; bases unmatched to any gene: 12. The CDR3 contains 17 residues. CDR3 protein: CASSPITSGRWSNEQFF. CDR3 sequence (DNA): TGTGCCAGCAGCCCGATTACTAGCGGGAGATGGTCCAATGAGCAGTTCTTC.

J is TRBJ2-7 and V is TRBV18; 10 positions match TRBD2. The germline CDR1 and CDR2 sequences are KGHSH and LQKENI. This CDR3 is 13 amino acids long. With 3 bases clipped from V and 6 bases from J, the junction kept 2 bases outside the gene matches. The CDR3 here is CASSPGLAIEQYF. CDR3 nucleotide sequence: TGTGCCAGCTCACCGGGACTAGCGATCGAGCAGTACTTC.

A single count supports this clone. V and J are TRBV6-5 and TRBJ1-2; D call uncertain. Germline values: CDR1 MNHEY, CDR2 SVGAGI. There are 15 residues in the CDR3. V lost 0 bases and J 4 bases, leaving 12 bases between the germline ends. The CDR3 sequence is CASSYSGGPPYGYTF. The CDR3 DNA is TGTGCCAGCAGTTACTCGGGCGGACCCCCCTATGGCTACACCTTC.

CDR3 sequence: CASSLIGQQETQYF. CDR3 nucleotide sequence: TGCGCCAGCAGCCTCATTGGGCAGCAAGAGACCCAGTACTTC. J is TRBJ2-5 and V is TRBV4-1; the D is unclear. The ends were cut back, 4 bases at V and 2 bases at J, with 11 bases in the middle. Germline values: CDR1 MGHRA, CDR2 YSYEKL. The CDR3 contains 14 residues.

In this sample, this clone turned up once. Additional DNA sequences in this sample encode the identical CDR3. This chain links TRBV9 with TRBJ2-1; 8 positions match TRBD2. The V gene end was trimmed by 0 bases and the J gene end by 2 bases; junction bases not matched to a gene: 4. Germline CDR1 is SGDLS and CDR2 is YYNGEE. This CDR3 comprises 16 residues. The CDR3: CASSVGAGGAYNEQFF. Written as DNA, the CDR3 is TGTGCCAGCAGCGTAGGGGCGGGGGGAGCCTACAATGAGCAGTTCTTC.

The J gene is TRBJ2-1, the V gene TRBV5-1; D might be TRBD2 (6 bases). The ends were cut back, 0 bases at V and 0 bases at J, with 19 bases in the middle. Per germline, CDR1 SGHRS and CDR2 YFSETQ. This CDR3 contains 19 residues. CDR3 in DNA: TGCGCCAGCAGCTTGGCGGAGGGCAGACGAATGAGCTCCTACAATGAGCAGTTCTTC. This codes for CASSLAEGRRMSSYNEQFF.

This clone is a singleton in its sample. This sample also contains other DNA sequences that code for the same CDR3. The V gene is TRBV5-1, the J gene TRBJ2-5, with D unclear. The CDR3 has 12 amino acids. V lost 3 bases and J 1 base, leaving 4 bases between the germline ends. Germline V CDR1 and CDR2: SGHRS, YFSETQ. The CDR3 reads CASSSGQETQYF. The CDR3, as DNA: TGCGCCAGCAGCTCGGGCCAAGAGACCCAGTACTTC.

This clone has more than one count but fewer than ten. The chain combines TRBV6-1 with TRBJ1-5; D not resolved. Germline V gives CDR1 MNHNS, CDR2 SASEGT. Trimming removed 9 bases at V and 10 bases at J, with 16 bases between. The CDR3 runs to 12 residues. The CDR3: CASTPLLGPQHF. The CDR3 DNA sequence: TGTGCCAGTACCCCGTTGCTAGGCCCCCAGCATTTT.

This clone was seen once. The V and J genes are TRBV2 and TRBJ2-3; possibly TRBD1 for D (5 bases). The CDR3 length is 14 residues. Trimming took 5 bases from V and 0 from J, leaving 9 bases between them. CDR1 is SNHLY and CDR2 is FYNNEI in the germline V gene. This CDR3 is CASSRQLSTDTQYF. CDR3 DNA sequence: TGTGCCAGCAGTCGACAGCTTAGCACAGATACGCAGTATTTT.

A single count supports this clone. The rearrangement links TRBV6-5 to TRBJ2-4; 13 nucleotides align to TRBD2. The CDR3 contains 13 residues. Germline CDR1 reads MNHEY; CDR2 reads SVGAGI. Trimming took 10 bases from V and 7 from J; bases not matched to a gene: 4. CDR3 sequence (DNA): TGTGCCACCAAGACTAGCGGGGGGAACATTCAGTACTTC. The encoded protein is CATKTSGGNIQYF.

The V and J genes are TRBV10-3 and TRBJ2-5; 9 bases agree with TRBD1. V lost 2 bases, J lost 2 bases, and 3 bases stayed unmatched. The germline V gene encodes CDR1 ENHRY and CDR2 SYGVKD. The CDR3 contains 15 residues. Written as DNA, the CDR3 is TGTGCCATCAGTGAGGACAGGGGGGGGCAAGAGACCCAGTACTTC. Amino acids: CAISEDRGGQETQYF.

The V call is TRBV19, the J call TRBJ2-1; 9 bases fit TRBD2. Germline V gene lookup returns CDR1 LNHDA and CDR2 SQIVND (reference sequence). There are 15 residues in the CDR3. Losses at the gene ends were 1 base for V and 8 bases for J; bases not matched to a gene: 6. CDR3 coding DNA: TGTGCCAGTAGTATAGGTAGTAGCGGGAGCTATGAGCAGTTCTTC. It encodes CASSIGSSGSYEQFF. Full variable domain (remainder filled in from reference TRBV19 and TRBJ2-1): DGGITQSPKYLFRKEGQNVTLSCEQNLNHDAMYWYRQDPGQGLRLIYYSQIVNDFQKGDIAEGYSVSREKKESFPLTVTSAQKNPTAFYLCASSIGSSGSYEQFFGPGTRLTVL.

This clone was observed once. The rearrangement links TRBV5-1 to TRBJ1-1; D gene uncertain. Trimming shortened V by 4 bases and J by 1 base, and 17 bases separated the two germline ends. This CDR3 comprises 16 residues. Germline V gene data show CDR1 as SGHRS and CDR2 as YFSETQ. CDR3 protein: CASSPGPRVQNTEAFF. The DNA for the CDR3 is TGCGCCAGCAGCCCCGGACCCAGAGTACAGAACACTGAAGCTTTCTTT. Supplemented by reference TRBV5-1 and TRBJ1-1, the full variable domain reads KAGVTQTPRYLIKTRGQQVTLSCSPISGHRSVSWYQQTPGQGLQFLFEYFSETQRNKGNFPGRFSGRQFSNSRSEMNVSTLELGDSALYLCASSPGPRVQNTEAFFGQGTRLTVV.

The V call is TRBV11-3, the J call TRBJ2-7; TRBD1 matches 7 bases. Unmatched junction bases numbered 6, after V lost 5 bases and J lost 2 bases. The CDR3 has 14 amino acids. Germline values: CDR1 SGHNT, CDR2 YENEEA. The CDR3 DNA reads TGTGCCAGCAGCGTACAGGGGAACCCCTACGAGCAGTACTTC. Translation: CASSVQGNPYEQYF.

This chain links TRBV5-1 with TRBJ2-5; D unresolved. CDR3 size: 13 residues. Germline V gene data show CDR1 as SGHRS and CDR2 as YFSETQ. Trimming pared 6 bases from V and 4 bases from J, leaving 13 bases between. CDR3 DNA: TGCGCCAGCAAGGACCCCTGGGGAGAGACCCAGTACTTC. Protein product: CASKDPWGETQYF.

The J gene is TRBJ1-1, the V gene TRBV10-1, with D possibly TRBD1 on 5 matching bases. Germline V gene sequence: CDR1 WNHNN, CDR2 SYGVQD (reference sequence). This CDR3 comprises 12 residues. Trimming pared 6 bases from V and 6 bases from J, leaving 11 bases between. For the CDR3, the DNA is TGCGCCAGCAGCTTCCAAGGGGCTGAAGCTTTCTTT. This codes for CASSFQGAEAFF.

This chain links TRBV7-2 with TRBJ2-3, with a weak D call TRBD2 (6 bases). V was shortened by 0 bases and J by 5 bases, with 12 bases between the two germline ends. The length of the CDR3 is 15 residues. The germline V gene has CDR1 SGHTA and CDR2 FQGNSA. In DNA, the CDR3 is TGTGCCAGCAGCTTAGCGGGACTTTTAGGAGATACGCAGTATTTT. It specifies CASSLAGLLGDTQYF.

V is TRBV6-5 and J is TRBJ1-5; 9 bases fit TRBD1. CDR1 and CDR2 (germline): MNHEY, SVGAGI. This CDR3 spans 16 amino acids. Unmatched junction bases numbered 10, after V lost 4 bases and J lost 6 bases. CDR3 nucleotides: TGTGCCAGCAGTTCTCCGGGACAGGGTAGGAGTCAGCCCCAGCATTTT. Translating it yields CASSSPGQGRSQPQHF.

This clone was picked up one time. The genes are TRBV19 and TRBJ2-1, with 8 bases matching TRBD1. Trimming cost V 10 bases and J 3 bases; bases outside gene matches: 5. Looked up from germline, CDR1 is LNHDA and CDR2 is SQIVND (reference sequence). CDR3 length: 13 amino acids. DNA for the CDR3: TGTGCCACCAGGGGGCGAAACTACAATGAGCAGTTCTTC. It encodes CATRGRNYNEQFF.